Following are 23 T cell receptor beta chains from one sample sequenced in a study of PD-1 blockade in classical Hodgkin lymphoma. Time point of the sample: cycle 4 day 1 (C4D1), after 6 weeks of nivolumab. Each of the patients experienced relapse following autologous stem cell transplantation, and their brentuximab vedotin exposure differed. The data were produced by immunoSEQ multiplex PCR, yet TCRdb's version contains in-frame clones alone and is incomplete. The table shows under 9,000 clones, with around 85% occurring only once. Sequenced here: peripheral blood mononuclear cells (PBMCs), sampled before the fourth cycle of nivolumab. These receptors originate from a human donor with classical Hodgkin lymphoma.

The gene calls are TRBV5-1 and TRBJ2-1; D not certain. V lost 4 bases, J lost 8 bases, and 19 bases lay in between. CDR1 and CDR2 (germline): SGHRS, YFSETQ. CDR3 length: 15 residues. The CDR3 coding sequence is TGCGCCAGCAGCATTCAATCCGGGCCTCGGGATGAGCAGTTCTTC. Protein sequence: CASSIQSGPRDEQFF. Full variable domain (missing parts from reference TRBV5-1 and TRBJ2-1): KAGVTQTPRYLIKTRGQQVTLSCSPISGHRSVSWYQQTPGQGLQFLFEYFSETQRNKGNFPGRFSGRQFSNSRSEMNVSTLELGDSALYLCASSIQSGPRDEQFFGPGTRLTVL.

The chain links TRBV27 to TRBJ1-1; D might be TRBD1 (6 bases). The CDR3 is 16 residues long. The germline CDR1 and CDR2 sequences are MNHEY and SMNVEV (reference sequence). The V end was cut by 2 bases, the J end by 4 bases, with 17 bases between. As DNA, the CDR3 is TGTGCCAGCAGTTTAACCCCAGGGGCCCAGGGCACTGAAGCTTTCTTT. Translating gives CASSLTPGAQGTEAFF.

This chain links TRBV19 with TRBJ2-3; maybe TRBD1 (5 bases). The germline gives CDR1 LNHDA, CDR2 SQIVND (reference sequence). Trimming removed 3 bases at V and 4 bases at J, with 11 bases between. The CDR3 contains 14 residues. CDR3 region: CASSISQGADTQYF. CDR3 DNA: TGTGCCAGTAGTATTAGTCAGGGTGCAGATACGCAGTATTTT.

This chain links TRBV27 with TRBJ1-3; tentative D call: TRBD1 (6 bases). Germline values: CDR1 MNHEY, CDR2 SMNVEV (reference sequence). The V gene lost 0 bases and the J gene lost 0 bases, with 12 bases spanning the gap. The CDR3 totals 17 residues. The CDR3 nucleotides are TGTGCCAGCAGTTTATCTTGGGGGCCTAGCTCTGGAAACACCATATATTTT. It specifies CASSLSWGPSSGNTIYF.

The chain carries TRBV10-2 and TRBJ1-2; 8 bases are shared with TRBD1. V gave up 2 bases and J gave up 10 bases; unmatched junction bases: 3. Germline CDR1 is WSHSY and CDR2 is SAAADI. CDR3 size: 12 residues. CDR3 region: CASSEGDRTYTF. For the CDR3, the DNA is TGCGCCAGCAGTGAGGGGGACAGGACCTACACCTTC.

V and J are TRBV7-9 and TRBJ2-5, with TRBD1 identical over 9 bases. With 10 bases clipped from V and 2 bases from J, the junction kept 8 bases outside the gene matches. Looked up from germline, CDR1 is SEHNR and CDR2 is FQNEAQ (reference sequence). The CDR3 length is 14 residues. The CDR3 is CATSATGGQETQYF. DNA of the CDR3: TGTGCCACCTCCGCGACAGGGGGGCAAGAGACCCAGTACTTC. Looking up the rest from reference TRBV7-9 and TRBJ2-5 gives the full variable domain: DTGVSQNPRHKITKRGQNVTFRCDPISEHNRLYWYRQTLGQGPEFLTYFQNEAQLEKSRLLSDRFSAERPKGSFSTLEIQRTEQGDSAMYLCATSATGGQETQYFGPGTRLLVL.

This clone appeared once. The chain is built from TRBV7-8 and TRBJ2-2; 10 bases are shared with TRBD1. The length of the CDR3 is 15 residues. Unmatched junction bases numbered 5, after V lost 5 bases and J lost 5 bases. Germline-derived CDR1 and CDR2 are SGHVS and FQNEAQ. The CDR3 loop reads CASSGRTGGTGELFF. The CDR3 coding sequence is TGTGCCAGCAGCGGACGGACAGGGGGTACCGGGGAGCTGTTTTTT.

The chain employs TRBV7-9 and TRBJ2-7; D could derive from TRBD1 or TRBD2 (5 bases each). The V end lost 6 bases, the J end lost 2 bases, and 11 bases lay between the germline ends. The germline CDR1 and CDR2 sequences are SEHNR and FQNEAQ (reference sequence). The CDR3 covers 13 residues. In DNA form, the CDR3 reads TGTGCCAGCAGTTGGGACCGGCCCTACGAGCAGTACTTC. Amino acids: CASSWDRPYEQYF.

This clone has only one observation. V and J are TRBV28 and TRBJ2-2; no firm D call. From germline, CDR1 is MDHEN and CDR2 SYDVKM. The V end was cut by 6 bases, the J end by 2 bases, with 16 bases between. The CDR3 extends over 16 amino acids. The CDR3 is CASSLPLHRNTGELFF. The DNA for the CDR3 is TGTGCCAGCAGCCTTCCCCTACACCGAAACACCGGGGAGCTGTTTTTT.

This sequence joins TRBV2 and TRBJ1-4; 10 positions agree with TRBD1. The CDR3 consists of 14 residues. CDR1 and CDR2 (germline): SNHLY, FYNNEI. V dropped 5 bases and J dropped 8; count of bases not matched to a gene: 5. CDR3 region: CASSSRTGGEKLFF. In nucleotides, the CDR3 is TGTGCCAGCAGTAGTCGGACAGGGGGGGAAAAACTGTTTTTT. The full variable domain, in which reference TRBV2 and TRBJ1-4 provide the parts outside the CDR3, is EPEVTQTPSHQVTQMGQEVILRCVPISNHLYFYWYRQILGQKVEFLVSFYNNEISEKSEIFDDQFSVERPDGSNFTLKIRSTKLEDSAMYFCASSSRTGGEKLFFGSGTQLSVL.

The chain recombines TRBV11-2 with TRBJ1-5; TRBD1 might be the D (6 bases). The CDR3 consists of 15 residues. Between the trimmed V and J ends, which lost 3 bases and 0 bases, there was a span of 9 bases. Germline V CDR1 and CDR2: SGHAT, FQNNGV. CDR3 amino acids: CASSLTGNSNQPQHF. DNA of the CDR3: TGTGCCAGCAGCTTGACAGGCAATAGCAATCAGCCCCAGCATTTT.

The chain couples TRBV28 to TRBJ2-7; no firm D call. Trimming removed 3 bases from V and 3 bases from J, with 9 bases in between. The CDR3 consists of 13 residues. Per the germline V gene, CDR1 is MDHEN and CDR2 is SYDVKM. DNA of the CDR3: TGTGCCAGCAGTTTTTGGGGATTCTACGAGCAGTACTTC. Amino acid sequence: CASSFWGFYEQYF.

The chain joins TRBV27 to TRBJ1-1; no firm D call. V gave up 5 bases and J gave up 8 bases, with 15 bases separating them. The CDR3 is 13 amino acids. CDR1 is MNHEY and CDR2 is SMNVEV in the germline V gene (reference sequence). The CDR3 loop reads CASSKQPQHEAFF. In nucleotides, the CDR3 is TGTGCCAGCAGTAAGCAGCCACAACACGAAGCTTTCTTT.

The chain couples TRBV5-5 to TRBJ2-7; TRBD2 matches at 9 bases. Germline V gives CDR1 SGHKS, CDR2 YYEKEE (reference sequence). V dropped 4 bases and J dropped 5; count of bases not matched to a gene: 7. The CDR3 loop spans 14 amino acids. This chain's CDR3 is CASSIRTSVDEQYF. DNA for the CDR3: TGTGCCAGCAGCATCCGGACTAGCGTGGACGAGCAGTACTTC.

The V call is TRBV15, the J call TRBJ2-1, with TRBD2 matching 7 bases. V was clipped by 1 base and J by 10 bases; unmatched bases: 4. The CDR3 totals 13 residues. CDR1 and CDR2 (germline): LNHNV, YYDKDF (reference sequence). The chain's CDR3 is CATSRVAGEEQFF. CDR3 nucleotides: TGTGCCACCAGCAGAGTTGCGGGAGAGGAGCAGTTCTTC.

A few counts support this clone. The chain recombines TRBV25-1 with TRBJ2-7; 9 bases fit TRBD2. CDR1 and CDR2 (germline): MGHDK, SYGVNS. This CDR3 comprises 15 residues. V was pared by 3 bases and J by 1 base, with 4 bases of the junction left unmatched. Here the CDR3 reads CASSDWAGGSYEQYF. The CDR3 DNA is TGTGCCAGCAGTGATTGGGCGGGAGGGTCCTACGAGCAGTACTTC.

This rearrangement joins TRBV10-3 to TRBJ2-3; 10 bases map to TRBD2. The CDR3 has 16 amino acids. V was clipped by 2 bases and J by 3 bases; unmatched bases: 5. CDR1 and CDR2 (germline): ENHRY, SYGVKD. CDR3 residues: CAISESGRALTDTQYF. The CDR3 DNA reads as TGTGCCATCAGTGAGAGCGGGAGGGCCCTTACAGATACGCAGTATTTT.

This clone was seen just once. The CDR3 loop reads CASSDSLWSRDVSYEQYF. CDR3 bases: TGTGCCAGCAGTGATTCTTTATGGAGTCGGGACGTATCCTACGAGCAGTACTTC. The gene calls are TRBV2 and TRBJ2-5; D tentatively fits TRBD1 or TRBD2 (5 bases each). The end of the DNA fits TRBJ2-7 better, so the J call may be wrong. Germline V CDR1 and CDR2: SNHLY, FYNNEI. This CDR3 spans 18 amino acids.

The chain is built from TRBV19 and TRBJ1-2; TRBD1 might be the D (6 bases). The CDR3 is made up of 11 amino acids. Trimming cost V 9 bases and J 8 bases, with 13 bases left between them. Germline V gene data show CDR1 as LNHDA and CDR2 as SQIVND (reference sequence). The CDR3 bases are TGTGCCAGCCGAACAGGGAGGGGCTACACCTTC. It codes for CASRTGRGYTF.

V gene TRBV23-1 combines with J gene TRBJ2-1; either TRBD1 or TRBD2 may supply D (5 bases each). TRBV23-1 qualifies as an ORF whose function is uncertain. This CDR3 comprises 17 residues. Trimming removed 0 bases at V and 2 bases at J, with 14 bases between. The CDR3 nucleotides are TGCGCCAGCAGTCAATCGGAACGGGACCCCCCCTACAATGAGCAGTTCTTC. Residues: CASSQSERDPPYNEQFF.

The chain carries TRBV11-2 and TRBJ2-5; 15 nucleotides match TRBD2. This CDR3 contains 17 residues. V dropped 5 bases and J dropped 6; count of bases not matched to a gene: 10. Germline loops: CDR1 SGHAT, CDR2 FQNNGV. The CDR3 loop is CASSPGLAGGQMQTQYF. CDR3 in DNA: TGTGCCAGCAGCCCGGGACTAGCGGGAGGCCAAATGCAGACCCAGTACTTC.

The V and J genes are TRBV15 and TRBJ2-6; D perhaps matches TRBD2 (6 bases). From germline, CDR1 is LNHNV and CDR2 YYDKDF (reference sequence). Between the trimmed V and J ends, which lost 7 bases and 3 bases, there was a span of 13 bases. This CDR3 is 15 amino acids long. The CDR3 nucleotides are TGTGCCACCACCGGGACTTTCGTTGGGGCCAACGTCCTGACTTTC. Translated: CATTGTFVGANVLTF.

The CDR3 bases are TGTGCCAGCAGCTTGGATGGGGTTGAGGTAGCTTTCTTT. Translated, it gives CASSLDGVEVAFF. The gene calls are TRBV5-6 and TRBJ1-1; D call uncertain. Germline V gene lookup returns CDR1 SGHDT and CDR2 YYEEEE. This CDR3 spans 13 amino acids. Between the trimmed V and J ends, which lost 0 bases and 10 bases, there was a span of 13 bases.